This entry concerns a single T cell receptor beta chain. What it binds is unknown. The V end was cut by 3 bases, the J end by 4 bases, with 24 bases between. This CDR3 comprises 18 residues. Germline CDR1 LGHNT, CDR2 FRNRAP. These data belong to a study of graft-versus-host responses after intestinal transplantation. About the study: Recipients uniformly received anti-thymocyte globulin induction, followed by tacrolimus and steroids for approximately 3 years. Study-wide points: GvH clones were found in recipient marrow; some appeared first in ileum or blood. Individuals who had graft-donor T cell macrochimerism had allografts that showed high graft-versus-host to host-versus-graft clonal ratios.

Measured with immunoSEQ multiplex PCR; TCRdb has only the in-frame clones, and not every one. This table has fewer than 10,000 clones, 95% to 98% appearing once. Sequencing was performed on PBMCs, taken 23 days after intestinal transplant. This TCR came from a human patient who received an intestinal transplant, so some T cells may come from the graft donor. The V gene is TRBV12-5, the J gene TRBJ1-1, with D perhaps TRBD1 (6 bases). The CDR3 region has the DNA TGTGCTAGTGGTTTTGTCGGAAAGGGGGGTCCCTATGGCACTGAAGCTTTCTTT. Its translation: CASGFVGKGGPYGTEAFF.